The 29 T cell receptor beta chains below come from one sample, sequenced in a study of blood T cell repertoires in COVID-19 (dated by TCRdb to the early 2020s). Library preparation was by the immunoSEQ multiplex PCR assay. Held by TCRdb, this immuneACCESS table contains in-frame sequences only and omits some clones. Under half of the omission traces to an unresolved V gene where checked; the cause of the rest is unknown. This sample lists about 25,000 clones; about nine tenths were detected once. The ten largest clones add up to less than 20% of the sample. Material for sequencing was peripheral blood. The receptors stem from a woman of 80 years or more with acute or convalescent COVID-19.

The CDR3: CASSLNIGRGETQYF. CDR3 sequence (DNA): TGTGCCAGCAGCTTAAATATAGGGCGCGGGGAGACCCAGTACTTC. The gene calls are TRBV7-6 and TRBJ2-5; TRBD2 is a possible D gene (5 bases). The CDR3 has 15 amino acids. CDR1 and CDR2 from the germline V gene are SGHVS and FNYEAQ. The ends were cut back, 2 bases at V and 5 bases at J, with 15 bases in the middle.

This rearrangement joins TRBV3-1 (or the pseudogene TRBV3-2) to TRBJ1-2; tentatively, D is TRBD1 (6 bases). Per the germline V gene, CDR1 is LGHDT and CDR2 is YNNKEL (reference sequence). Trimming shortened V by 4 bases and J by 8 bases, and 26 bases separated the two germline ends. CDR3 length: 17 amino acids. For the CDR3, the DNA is TGTGCCAGCAGCCCCAACCAGCAGGGGTCCCAAAGGGGCGGCTACACCTTC. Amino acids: CASSPNQQGSQRGGYTF.

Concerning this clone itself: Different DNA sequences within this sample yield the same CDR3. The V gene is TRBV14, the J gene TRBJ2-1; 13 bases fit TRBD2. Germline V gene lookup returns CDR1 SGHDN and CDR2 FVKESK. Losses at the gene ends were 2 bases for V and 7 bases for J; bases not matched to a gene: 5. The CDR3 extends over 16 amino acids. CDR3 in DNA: TGTGCCAGCAGCCAAAGGACTAGCGGGAGTGGGAATGAGCAGTTCTTC. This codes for CASSQRTSGSGNEQFF.

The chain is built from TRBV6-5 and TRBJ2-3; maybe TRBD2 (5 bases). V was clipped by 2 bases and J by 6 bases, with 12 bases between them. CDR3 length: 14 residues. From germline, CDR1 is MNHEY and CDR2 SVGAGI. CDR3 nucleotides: TGTGCCAGCAGTTACACCCCAAGAGGGGATACGCAGTATTTT. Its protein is CASSYTPRGDTQYF.

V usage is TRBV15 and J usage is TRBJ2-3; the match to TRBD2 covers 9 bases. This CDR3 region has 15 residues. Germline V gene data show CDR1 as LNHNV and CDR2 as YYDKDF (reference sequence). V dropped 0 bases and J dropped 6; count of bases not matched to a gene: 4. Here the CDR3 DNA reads TGTGCCACCAGCAGAGATGTAGCGGGAGCGGATACGCAGTATTTT. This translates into CATSRDVAGADTQYF.

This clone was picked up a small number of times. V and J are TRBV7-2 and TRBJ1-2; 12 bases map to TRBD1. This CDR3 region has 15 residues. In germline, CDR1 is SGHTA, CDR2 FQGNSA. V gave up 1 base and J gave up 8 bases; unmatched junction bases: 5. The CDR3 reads CASSLDPGQGAGYTF. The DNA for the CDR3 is TGTGCCAGCAGCTTAGATCCGGGACAGGGGGCCGGCTACACCTTC.

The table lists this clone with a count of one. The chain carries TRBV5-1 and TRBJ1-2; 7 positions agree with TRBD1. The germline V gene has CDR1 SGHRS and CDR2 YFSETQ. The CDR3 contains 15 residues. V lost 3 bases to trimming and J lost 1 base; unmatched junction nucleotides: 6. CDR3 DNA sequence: TGCGCCAGCAGCTCCGGGACAGACATTAACTATGGCTACACCTTC. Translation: CASSSGTDINYGYTF.

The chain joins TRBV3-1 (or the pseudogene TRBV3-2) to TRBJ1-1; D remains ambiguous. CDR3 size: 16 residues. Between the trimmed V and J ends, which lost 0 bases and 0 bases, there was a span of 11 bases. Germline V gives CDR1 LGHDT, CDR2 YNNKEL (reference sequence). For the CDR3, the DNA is TGTGCCAGCAGCCAAGATTATGGGCAGTTGAACACTGAAGCTTTCTTT. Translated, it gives CASSQDYGQLNTEAFF.

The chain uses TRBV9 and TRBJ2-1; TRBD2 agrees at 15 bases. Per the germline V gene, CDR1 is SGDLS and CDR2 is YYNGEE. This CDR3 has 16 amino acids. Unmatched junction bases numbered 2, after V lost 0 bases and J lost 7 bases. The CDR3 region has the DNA TGTGCCAGCAGCGTAGGGACTAGCGGGAGGGTTAATGAGCAGTTCTTC. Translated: CASSVGTSGRVNEQFF.

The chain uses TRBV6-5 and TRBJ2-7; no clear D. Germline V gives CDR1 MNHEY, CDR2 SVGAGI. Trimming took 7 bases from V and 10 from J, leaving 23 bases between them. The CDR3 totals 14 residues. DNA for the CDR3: TGTGCCAGCACCTTCGAACTTACGACGGGTGTACAGTACTTC. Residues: CASTFELTTGVQYF.

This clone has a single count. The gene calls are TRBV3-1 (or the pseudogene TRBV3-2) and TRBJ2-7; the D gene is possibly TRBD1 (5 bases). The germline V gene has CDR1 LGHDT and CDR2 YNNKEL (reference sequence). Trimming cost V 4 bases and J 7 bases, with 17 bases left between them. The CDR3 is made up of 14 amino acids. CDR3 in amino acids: CASSPVGQGQEQYF. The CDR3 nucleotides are TGTGCCAGCAGCCCGGTGGGGCAGGGCCAGGAGCAGTACTTC.

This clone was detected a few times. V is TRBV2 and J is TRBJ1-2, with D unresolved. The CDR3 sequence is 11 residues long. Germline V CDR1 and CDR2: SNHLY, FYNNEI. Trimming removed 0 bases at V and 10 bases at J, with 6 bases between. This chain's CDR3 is CASSEAEHYTF. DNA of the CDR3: TGTGCCAGCAGTGAAGCGGAGCACTACACCTTC.

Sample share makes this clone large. CDR3 protein: CASSLMRNSYEQYF. CDR3 DNA sequence: TGTGCCAGCAGCTTAATGAGGAACTCCTACGAGCAGTACTTC. This rearrangement joins TRBV7-2 to TRBJ2-7; D is ambiguous. V dropped 2 bases and J dropped 0 bases, with 8 bases sitting between them. The germline V gene has CDR1 SGHTA and CDR2 FQGNSA. The CDR3 is 14 residues long. Supplemented by reference TRBV7-2 and TRBJ2-7, the full variable domain reads GAGVSQSPSNKVTEKGKDVELRCDPISGHTALYWYRQSLGQGLEFLIYFQGNSAPDKSGLPSDRFSAERTGGSVSTLTIQRTQQEDSAVYLCASSLMRNSYEQYFGPGTRLTVT.

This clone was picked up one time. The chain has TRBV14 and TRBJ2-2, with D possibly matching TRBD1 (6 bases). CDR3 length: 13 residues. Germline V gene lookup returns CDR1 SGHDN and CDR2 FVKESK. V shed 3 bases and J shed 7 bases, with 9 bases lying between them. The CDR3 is CASSQLDSGELFF. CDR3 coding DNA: TGTGCCAGCAGCCAGTTGGACAGCGGGGAGCTGTTTTTT. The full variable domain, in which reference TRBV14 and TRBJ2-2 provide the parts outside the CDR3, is EAGVTQFPSHSVIEKGQTVTLRCDPISGHDNLYWYRRVMGKEIKFLLHFVKESKQDESGMPNNRFLAERTGGTYSTLKVQPAELEDSGVYFCASSQLDSGELFFGEGSRLTVL.

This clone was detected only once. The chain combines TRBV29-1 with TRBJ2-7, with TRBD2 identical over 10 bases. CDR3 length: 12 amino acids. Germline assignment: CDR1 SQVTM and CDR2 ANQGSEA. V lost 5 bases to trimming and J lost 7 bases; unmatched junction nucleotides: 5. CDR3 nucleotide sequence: TGCAGCGTTAGGACTAGCGGTCAAGAGCAGTACTTC. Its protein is CSVRTSGQEQYF.

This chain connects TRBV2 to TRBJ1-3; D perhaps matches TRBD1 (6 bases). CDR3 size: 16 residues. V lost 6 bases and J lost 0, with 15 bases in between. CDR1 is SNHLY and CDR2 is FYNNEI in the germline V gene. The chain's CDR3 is CASSQQGSPSGNTIYF. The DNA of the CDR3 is TGTGCCAGCAGCCAACAGGGCTCCCCCTCTGGAAACACCATATATTTT.

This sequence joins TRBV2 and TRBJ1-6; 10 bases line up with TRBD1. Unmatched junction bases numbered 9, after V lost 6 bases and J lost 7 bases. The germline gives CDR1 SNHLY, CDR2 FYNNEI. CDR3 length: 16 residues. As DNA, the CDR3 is TGTGCCAGCAGCGAGGACAGGGGGAATAAAAATTCACCCCTCCACTTT. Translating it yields CASSEDRGNKNSPLHF.

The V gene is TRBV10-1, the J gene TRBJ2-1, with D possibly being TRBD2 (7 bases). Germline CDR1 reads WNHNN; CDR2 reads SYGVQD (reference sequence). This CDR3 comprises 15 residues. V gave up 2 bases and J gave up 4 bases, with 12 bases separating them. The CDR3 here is CASSEGGGRYNEQFF. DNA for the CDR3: TGCGCCAGCAGTGAGGGCGGGGGCCGGTACAATGAGCAGTTCTTC.

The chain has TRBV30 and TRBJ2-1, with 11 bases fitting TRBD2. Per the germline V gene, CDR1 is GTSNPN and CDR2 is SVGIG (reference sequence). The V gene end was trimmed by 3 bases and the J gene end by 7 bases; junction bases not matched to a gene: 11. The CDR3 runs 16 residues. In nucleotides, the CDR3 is TGTGCCTGGAGCGGAGGCCTAGCGGGGGGCGCAAATGAGCAGTTCTTC. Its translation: CAWSGGLAGGANEQFF.

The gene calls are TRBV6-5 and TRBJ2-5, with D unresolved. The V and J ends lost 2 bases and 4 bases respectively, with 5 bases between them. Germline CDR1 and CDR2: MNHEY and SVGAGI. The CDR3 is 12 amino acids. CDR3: CASSYGRETQYF. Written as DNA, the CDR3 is TGTGCCAGCAGTTACGGCCGAGAGACCCAGTACTTC.

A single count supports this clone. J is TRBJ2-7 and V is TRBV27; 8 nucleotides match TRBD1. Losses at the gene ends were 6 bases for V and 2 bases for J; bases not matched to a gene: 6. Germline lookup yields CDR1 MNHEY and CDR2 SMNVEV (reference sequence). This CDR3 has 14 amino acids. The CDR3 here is CASSQLGQAYEQYF. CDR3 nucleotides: TGTGCCAGCAGCCAACTGGGACAGGCCTACGAGCAGTACTTC.

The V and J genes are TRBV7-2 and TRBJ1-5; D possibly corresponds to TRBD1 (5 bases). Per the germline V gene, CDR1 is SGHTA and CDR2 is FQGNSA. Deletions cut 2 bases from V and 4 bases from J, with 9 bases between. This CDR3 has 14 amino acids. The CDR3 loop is CASSLNPGNQPQHF. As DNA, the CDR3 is TGTGCCAGCAGCTTAAATCCAGGGAATCAGCCCCAGCATTTT.

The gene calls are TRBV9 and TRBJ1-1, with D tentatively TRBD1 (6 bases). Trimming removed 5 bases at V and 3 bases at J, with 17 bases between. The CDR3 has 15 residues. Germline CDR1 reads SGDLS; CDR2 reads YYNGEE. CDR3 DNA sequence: TGTGCCAGCAGTGACAGGTTGGGCGGTCACACTGAAGCTTTCTTT. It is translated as CASSDRLGGHTEAFF. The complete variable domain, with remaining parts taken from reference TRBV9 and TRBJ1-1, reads DSGVTQTPKHLITATGQRVTLRCSPRSGDLSVYWYQQSLDQGLQFLIQYYNGEERAKGNILERFSAQQFPDLHSELNLSSLELGDSALYFCASSDRLGGHTEAFFGQGTRLTVV.

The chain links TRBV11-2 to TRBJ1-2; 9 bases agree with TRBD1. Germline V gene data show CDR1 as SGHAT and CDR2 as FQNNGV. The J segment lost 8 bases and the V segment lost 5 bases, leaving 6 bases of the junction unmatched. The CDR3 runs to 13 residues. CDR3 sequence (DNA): TGTGCCAGCAGCCCCAGACAGGGGGACGGCTACACCTTC. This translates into CASSPRQGDGYTF.

The CDR3 loop is CASSLLRTGANVLTF. The CDR3 DNA is TGCGCCAGCAGCCTGCTGAGGACAGGGGCCAACGTCCTGACTTTC. This chain connects TRBV5-1 to TRBJ2-6; D is perhaps TRBD1 (5 bases). V lost 4 bases to trimming and J lost 4 bases, with 12 bases between them. Germline V lookup: CDR1 SGHRS, CDR2 YFSETQ. CDR3 length: 15 amino acids.

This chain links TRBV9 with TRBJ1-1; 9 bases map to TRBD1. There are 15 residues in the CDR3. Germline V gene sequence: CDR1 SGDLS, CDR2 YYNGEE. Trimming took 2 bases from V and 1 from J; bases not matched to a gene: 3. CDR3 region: CASSVRDRANTEAFF. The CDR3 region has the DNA TGTGCCAGCAGCGTTCGGGACAGGGCGAACACTGAAGCTTTCTTT.

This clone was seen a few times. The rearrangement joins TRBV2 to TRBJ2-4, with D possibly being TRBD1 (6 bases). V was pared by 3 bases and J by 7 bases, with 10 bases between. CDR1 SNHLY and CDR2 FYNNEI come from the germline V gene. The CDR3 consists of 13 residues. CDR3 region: CASSDTGFNIQYF. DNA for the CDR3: TGTGCCAGCAGTGACACAGGGTTCAACATTCAGTACTTC. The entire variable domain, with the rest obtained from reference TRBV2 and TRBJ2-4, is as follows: EPEVTQTPSHQVTQMGQEVILRCVPISNHLYFYWYRQILGQKVEFLVSFYNNEISEKSEIFDDQFSVERPDGSNFTLKIRSTKLEDSAMYFCASSDTGFNIQYFGAGTRLSVL.

As DNA, the CDR3 is TGTGCCAGCAGTACAGCCGGGGGGGTGGGTAAAGCTTTCTTT. Its translation is CASSTAGGVGKAFF. The chain uses TRBV2 and TRBJ1-1; a weak D match, TRBD1 (5 bases). The CDR3 runs 14 residues. Deletions cut 5 bases from V and 9 bases from J, with 19 bases between. Germline V gene sequence: CDR1 SNHLY, CDR2 FYNNEI.

The CDR3 spells CASSIRGEDGYTF. The CDR3 bases are TGTGCCAGTAGTATACGGGGTGAGGATGGCTACACCTTC. The chain uses TRBV19 and TRBJ1-2; D gene uncertain. V dropped 2 bases and J dropped 6 bases, with 10 bases sitting between them. There are 13 residues in the CDR3. The germline V gene has CDR1 LNHDA and CDR2 SQIVND (reference sequence).